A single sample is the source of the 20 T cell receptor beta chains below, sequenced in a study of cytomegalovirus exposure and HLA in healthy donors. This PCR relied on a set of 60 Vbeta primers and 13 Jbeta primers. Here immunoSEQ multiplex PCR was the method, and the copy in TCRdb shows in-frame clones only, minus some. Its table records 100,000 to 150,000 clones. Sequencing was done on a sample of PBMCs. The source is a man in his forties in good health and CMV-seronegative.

This chain's CDR3 is CASSLGGQNEKLFF. CDR3 nucleotides: TGCGCCAGCAGCTTGGGGGGACAAAATGAAAAACTGTTTTTT. V usage is TRBV5-1 and J usage is TRBJ1-4; a weak D match, TRBD1 (6 bases). With 0 bases removed from V and 5 bases from J, the gap between germline ends came to 8 bases. The CDR3 covers 14 residues. The germline V gene encodes CDR1 SGHRS and CDR2 YFSETQ.

The CDR3 region is CASSSTDSSNEKLFF. The CDR3 DNA reads as TGTGCCAGCAGTTCTACGGACAGCTCTAATGAAAAACTGTTTTTT. The J gene is TRBJ1-4, the V gene TRBV28; D might be TRBD1 (6 bases). Germline-derived CDR1 and CDR2 are MDHEN and SYDVKM. There are 15 residues in the CDR3. V shed 4 bases and J shed 3 bases, with 12 bases lying between them. The full variable domain, completed using reference TRBV28 and TRBJ1-4, is DVKVTQSSRYLVKRTGEKVFLECVQDMDHENMFWYRQDPGLGLRLIYFSYDVKMKEKGDIPEGYSVSREKKERFSLILESASTNQTSMYLCASSSTDSSNEKLFFGSGTQLSVL.

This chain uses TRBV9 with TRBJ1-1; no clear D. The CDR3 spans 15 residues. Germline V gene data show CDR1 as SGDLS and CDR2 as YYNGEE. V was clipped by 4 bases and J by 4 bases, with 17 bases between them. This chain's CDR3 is CASSPRVTLSTEAFF. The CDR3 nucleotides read TGTGCCAGCAGCCCCCGGGTCACCCTAAGCACTGAAGCTTTCTTT.

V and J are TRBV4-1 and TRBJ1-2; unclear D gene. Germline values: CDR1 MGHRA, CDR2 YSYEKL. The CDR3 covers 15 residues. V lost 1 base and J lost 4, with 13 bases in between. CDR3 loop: CASSQAATDLYGYTF. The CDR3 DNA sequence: TGCGCCAGCAGCCAAGCCGCGACTGATCTCTATGGCTACACCTTC.

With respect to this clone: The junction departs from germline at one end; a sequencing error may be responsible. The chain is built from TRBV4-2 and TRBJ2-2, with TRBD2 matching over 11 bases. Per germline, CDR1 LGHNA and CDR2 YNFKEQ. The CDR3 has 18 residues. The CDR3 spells CASSQERLAGTNTRELFF. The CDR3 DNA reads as TGTGCCAGCAGCCAAGAGAGACTAGCGGGAACGAACACCAGGGAGCTGTTTTTT.

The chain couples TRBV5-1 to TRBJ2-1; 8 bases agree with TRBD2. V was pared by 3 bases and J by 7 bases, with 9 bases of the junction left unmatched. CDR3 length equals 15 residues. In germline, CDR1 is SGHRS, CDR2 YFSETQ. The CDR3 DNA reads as TGCGCCAGCAGCTCAGCCGGGACTAGGGGGAATGAGCAGTTCTTC. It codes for CASSSAGTRGNEQFF.

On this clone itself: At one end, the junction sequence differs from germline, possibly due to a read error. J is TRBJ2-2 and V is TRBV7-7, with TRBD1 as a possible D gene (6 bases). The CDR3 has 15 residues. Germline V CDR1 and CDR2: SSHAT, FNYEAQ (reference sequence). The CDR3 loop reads CASSLDSTGLEELFF. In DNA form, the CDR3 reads TGTGCTAGCAGCTTAGACTCGACAGGACTCGAGGAGCTGTTTTTT.

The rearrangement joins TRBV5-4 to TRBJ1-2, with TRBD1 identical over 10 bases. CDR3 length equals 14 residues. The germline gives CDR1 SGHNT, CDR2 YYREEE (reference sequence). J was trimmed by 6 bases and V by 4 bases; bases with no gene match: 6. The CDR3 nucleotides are TGTGCCAGCAGCCCGACAGGGGGCGTCGATGGCTACACCTTC. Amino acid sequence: CASSPTGGVDGYTF.

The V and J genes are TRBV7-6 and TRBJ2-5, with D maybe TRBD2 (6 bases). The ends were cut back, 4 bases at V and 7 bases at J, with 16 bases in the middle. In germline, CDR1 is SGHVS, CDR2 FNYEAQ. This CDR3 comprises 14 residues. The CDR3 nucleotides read TGTGCCAGCAGCTCGGACTACCACCGGGGGACCCAGTACTTC. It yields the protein CASSSDYHRGTQYF.

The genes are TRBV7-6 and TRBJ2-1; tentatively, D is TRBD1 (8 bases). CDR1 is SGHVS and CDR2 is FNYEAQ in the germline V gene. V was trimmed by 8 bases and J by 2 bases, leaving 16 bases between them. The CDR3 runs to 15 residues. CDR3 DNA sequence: TGTGCCAGCGGACTAGACAGGGGACCCTACAATGAGCAGTTCTTC. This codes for CASGLDRGPYNEQFF. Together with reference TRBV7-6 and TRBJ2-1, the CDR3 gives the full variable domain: GAGVSQSPRYKVTKRGQDVALRCDPISGHVSLYWYRQALGQGPEFLTYFNYEAQQDKSGLPNDRFSAERPEGSISTLTIQRTEQRDSAMYRCASGLDRGPYNEQFFGPGTRLTVL.

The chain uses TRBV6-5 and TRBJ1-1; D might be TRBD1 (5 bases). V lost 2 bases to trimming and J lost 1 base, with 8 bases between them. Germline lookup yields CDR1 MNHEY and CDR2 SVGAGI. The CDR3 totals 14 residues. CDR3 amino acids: CASSYGAENTEAFF. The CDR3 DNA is TGTGCCAGCAGTTACGGGGCAGAGAACACTGAAGCTTTCTTT.

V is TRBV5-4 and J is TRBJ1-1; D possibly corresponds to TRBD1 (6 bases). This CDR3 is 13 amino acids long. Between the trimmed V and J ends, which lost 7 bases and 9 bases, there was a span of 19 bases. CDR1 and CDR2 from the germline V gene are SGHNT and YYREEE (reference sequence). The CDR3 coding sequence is TGTGCCAGCGAGGTTGCAGCAGGGGAGAAAGCTTTCTTT. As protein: CASEVAAGEKAFF.

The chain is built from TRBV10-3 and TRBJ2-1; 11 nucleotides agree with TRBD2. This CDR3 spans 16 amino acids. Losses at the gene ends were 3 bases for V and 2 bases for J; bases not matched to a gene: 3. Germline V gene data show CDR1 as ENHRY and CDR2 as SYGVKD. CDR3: CAISDLAGGAYNEQFF. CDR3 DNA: TGTGCCATCAGTGACTTAGCGGGAGGGGCCTACAATGAGCAGTTCTTC.

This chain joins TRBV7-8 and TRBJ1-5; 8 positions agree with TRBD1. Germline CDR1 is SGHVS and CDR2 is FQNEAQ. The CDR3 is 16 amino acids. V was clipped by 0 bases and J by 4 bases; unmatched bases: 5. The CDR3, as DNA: TGTGCCAGCAGCTTAGCGCGTGGGACAGGTAATCAGCCCCAGCATTTT. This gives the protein CASSLARGTGNQPQHF. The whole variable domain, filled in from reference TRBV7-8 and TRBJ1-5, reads GAGVSQSPRYKVAKRGQDVALRCDPISGHVSLFWYQQALGQGPEFLTYFQNEAQLDKSGLPSDRFFAERPEGSVSTLKIQRTQQEDSAVYLCASSLARGTGNQPQHFGDGTRLSIL.

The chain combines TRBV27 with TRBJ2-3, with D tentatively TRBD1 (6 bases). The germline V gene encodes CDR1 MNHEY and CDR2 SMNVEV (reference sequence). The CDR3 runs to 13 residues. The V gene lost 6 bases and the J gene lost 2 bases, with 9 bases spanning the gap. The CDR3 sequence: CASSRQVTDTQYF. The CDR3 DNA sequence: TGTGCCAGCAGCCGACAGGTCACAGATACGCAGTATTTT.

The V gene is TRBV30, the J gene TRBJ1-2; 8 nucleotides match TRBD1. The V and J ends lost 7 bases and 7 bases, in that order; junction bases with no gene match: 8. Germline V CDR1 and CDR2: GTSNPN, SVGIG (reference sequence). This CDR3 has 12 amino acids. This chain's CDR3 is CAFYRGKGGYTF. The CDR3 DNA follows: TGTGCCTTTTACAGGGGGAAGGGTGGCTACACCTTC.

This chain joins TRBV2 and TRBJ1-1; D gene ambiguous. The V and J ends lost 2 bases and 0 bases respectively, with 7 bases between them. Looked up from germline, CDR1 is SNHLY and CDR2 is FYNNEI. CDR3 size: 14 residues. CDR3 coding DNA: TGTGCCAGCAGTGAAATCCGGTTGAACACTGAAGCTTTCTTT. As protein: CASSEIRLNTEAFF.

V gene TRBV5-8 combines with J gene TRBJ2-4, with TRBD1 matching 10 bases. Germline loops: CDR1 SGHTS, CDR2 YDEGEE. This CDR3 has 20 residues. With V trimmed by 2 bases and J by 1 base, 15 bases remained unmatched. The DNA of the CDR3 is TGTGCCAGCAGCTTCGGCCCCACGACAGGGGGCGATCGGGCCAAAAACATTCAGTACTTC. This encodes CASSFGPTTGGDRAKNIQYF.

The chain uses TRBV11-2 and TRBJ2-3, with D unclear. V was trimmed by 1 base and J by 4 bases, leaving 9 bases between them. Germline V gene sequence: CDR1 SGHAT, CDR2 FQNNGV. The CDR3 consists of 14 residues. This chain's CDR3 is CASSLGIVADTQYF. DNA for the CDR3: TGTGCCAGCAGCTTAGGCATAGTGGCAGATACGCAGTATTTT. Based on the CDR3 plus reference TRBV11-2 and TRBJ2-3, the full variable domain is EAGVAQSPRYKIIEKRQSVAFWCNPISGHATLYWYQQILGQGPKLLIQFQNNGVVDDSQLPKDRFSAERLKGVDSTLKIQPAKLEDSAVYLCASSLGIVADTQYFGPGTRLTVL.

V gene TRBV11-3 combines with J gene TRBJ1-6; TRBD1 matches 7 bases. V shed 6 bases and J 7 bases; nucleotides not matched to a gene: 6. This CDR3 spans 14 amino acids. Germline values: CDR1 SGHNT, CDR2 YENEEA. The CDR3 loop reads CASSWDSLNSPLHF. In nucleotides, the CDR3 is TGTGCCAGCAGTTGGGACAGCCTGAATTCACCCCTCCACTTT.